The entry below gives a single T cell receptor (beta chain) sequence along with its context. No antigen is known for it. This sample was included in a study of CD8+ T cells in alopecia areata. The study, taken as a whole, reports: Normal-skin resident alphabeta T cells also appear among scalp sample sequences. Clonality in lesional scalp, especially alopecia totalis/universalis, exceeded that of normal scalp.

Looked up from germline, CDR1 is SNHLY and CDR2 is FYNNEI. The V end lost 4 bases, the J end lost 0 bases, and 12 bases lay between the germline ends. The CDR3 has 16 residues. RNA, once extracted, was reverse transcribed into cDNA for use as the sequencing template. Profiled with immunoSEQ multiplex PCR; TCRdb holds only in-frame clones, not every one. The table records 100,000 to 120,000 clones, 59% of them present only once. Material: CD8+ T cells sorted from blood. This TCR came from a human donor in good health. The rearrangement uses TRBV2 and TRBJ2-2, with D tentatively TRBD1 or TRBD2 (5 bases each). CDR3 loop: CASSAEGTANTGELFF. Written as DNA, the CDR3 is TGTGCCAGCAGTGCAGAGGGGACGGCGAACACCGGGGAGCTGTTTTTT. The whole variable domain, remainder taken from reference TRBV2 and TRBJ2-2, is EPEVTQTPSHQVTQMGQEVILRCVPISNHLYFYWYRQILGQKVEFLVSFYNNEISEKSEIFDDQFSVERPDGSNFTLKIRSTKLEDSAMYFCASSAEGTANTGELFFGEGSRLTVL.